The source of this T cell receptor (beta chain) is a study of blood T cell repertoires in COVID-19. Unmatched junction bases numbered 18, after V lost 4 bases and J lost 5 bases. From germline, CDR1 is SGHNT and CDR2 YYREEE (reference sequence). There are 18 residues in the CDR3. Authors' data handling: Nucleated cell counts were estimated from reference gene primer amplification. Sequenced by immunoSEQ multiplex PCR; TCRdb stores in-frame clones only, minus some. V, J and clone size are taken as reported in that table, and D and trimming were inferred from the DNA itself. The table has roughly 230,000 clones, 89% seen once.

Sequenced: peripheral blood. The receptor comes from a woman in her forties who had recovered from COVID-19. The chain couples TRBV5-4 to TRBJ2-5, with TRBD2 matching over 9 bases. Written as DNA, the CDR3 is TGTGCCAGCAGCCCCGGGCATTGGTCGCGGGGGGGCGTTGAGACCCAGTACTTC. Its translation is CASSPGHWSRGGVETQYF.